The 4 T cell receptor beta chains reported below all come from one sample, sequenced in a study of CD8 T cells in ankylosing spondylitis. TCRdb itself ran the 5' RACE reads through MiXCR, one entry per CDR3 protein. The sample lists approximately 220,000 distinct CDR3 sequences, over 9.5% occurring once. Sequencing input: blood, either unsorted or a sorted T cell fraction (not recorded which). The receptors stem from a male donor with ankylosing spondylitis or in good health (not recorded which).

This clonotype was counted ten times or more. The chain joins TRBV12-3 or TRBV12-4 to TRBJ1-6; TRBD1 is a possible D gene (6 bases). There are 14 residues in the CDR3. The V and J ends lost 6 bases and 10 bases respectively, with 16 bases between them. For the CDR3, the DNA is TGTGCCAGCAGACCGACCGAAGGGACATCACCCCTCCACTTT. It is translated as CASRPTEGTSPLHF.

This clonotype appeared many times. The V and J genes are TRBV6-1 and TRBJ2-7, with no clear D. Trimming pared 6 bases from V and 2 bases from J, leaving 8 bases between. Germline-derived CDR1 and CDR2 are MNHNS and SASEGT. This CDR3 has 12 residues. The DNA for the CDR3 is TGTGCCAGCAGCCACGGACCCTACGAGCAGTACTTC. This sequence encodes CASSHGPYEQYF.

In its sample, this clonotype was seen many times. CDR3 sequence reads: CASSPRQSTGELFF. The CDR3 bases are TGTGCCAGCAGCCCCAGACAGTCCACCGGGGAGCTGTTTTTT. This chain connects TRBV3-1 to TRBJ2-2; possible D gene TRBD1, 5 bases. This CDR3 has 14 residues. V was trimmed by 4 bases and J by 4 bases, leaving 10 bases between them. Per germline, CDR1 LGHDT and CDR2 YNNKEL (reference sequence).

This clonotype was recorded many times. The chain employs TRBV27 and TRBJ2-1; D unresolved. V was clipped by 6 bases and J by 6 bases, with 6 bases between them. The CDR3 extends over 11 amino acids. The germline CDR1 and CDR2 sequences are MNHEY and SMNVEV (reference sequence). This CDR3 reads CASSRTNEQFF. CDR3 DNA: TGTGCCAGCAGCCGGACCAATGAGCAGTTCTTC.